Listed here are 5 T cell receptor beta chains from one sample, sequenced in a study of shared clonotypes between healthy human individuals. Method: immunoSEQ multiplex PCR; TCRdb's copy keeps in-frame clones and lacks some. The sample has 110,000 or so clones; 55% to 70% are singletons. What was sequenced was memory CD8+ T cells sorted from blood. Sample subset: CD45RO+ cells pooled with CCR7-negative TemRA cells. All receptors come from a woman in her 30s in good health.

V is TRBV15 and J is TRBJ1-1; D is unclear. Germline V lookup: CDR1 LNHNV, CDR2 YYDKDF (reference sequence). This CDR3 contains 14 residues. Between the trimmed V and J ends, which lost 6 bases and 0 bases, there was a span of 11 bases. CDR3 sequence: CATSRQQMNTEAFF. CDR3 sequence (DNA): TGTGCCACCAGTAGGCAGCAAATGAACACTGAAGCTTTCTTT.

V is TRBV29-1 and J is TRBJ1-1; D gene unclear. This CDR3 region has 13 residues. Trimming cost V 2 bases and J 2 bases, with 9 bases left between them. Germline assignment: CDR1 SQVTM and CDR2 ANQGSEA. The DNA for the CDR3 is TGCAGCGTTGAATACAGCCCAAACACTGAAGCTTTCTTT. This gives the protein CSVEYSPNTEAFF.

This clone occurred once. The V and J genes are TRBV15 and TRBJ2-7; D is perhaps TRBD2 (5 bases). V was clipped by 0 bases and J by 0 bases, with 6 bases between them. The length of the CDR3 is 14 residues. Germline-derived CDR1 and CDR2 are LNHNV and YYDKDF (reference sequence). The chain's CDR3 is CATSREEASYEQYF. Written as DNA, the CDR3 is TGTGCCACCAGCAGAGAGGAGGCCTCCTACGAGCAGTACTTC.

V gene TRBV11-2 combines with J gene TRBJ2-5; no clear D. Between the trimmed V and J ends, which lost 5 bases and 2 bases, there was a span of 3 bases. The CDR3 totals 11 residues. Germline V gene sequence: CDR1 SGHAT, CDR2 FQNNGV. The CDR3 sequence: CASSRQETQYF. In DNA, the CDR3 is TGTGCCAGCAGCCGACAAGAGACCCAGTACTTC.

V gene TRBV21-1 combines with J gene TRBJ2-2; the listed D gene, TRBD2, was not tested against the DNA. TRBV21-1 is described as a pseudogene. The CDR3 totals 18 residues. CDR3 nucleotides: TGTGCCAGCAGCAAAGCGCTTTGGAGAGCGACCAACACCGGGGAGCTGTTTTTT. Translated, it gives CASSKALWRATNTGELFF.